This TCR beta chain was captured in a study of identical twins (dated by TCRdb to about 2016). About the investigation overall: To test whether fetal clonotypes persist, this study deep-sequenced TCR alpha and beta repertoires from monozygotic twins, from unrelated adults of various ages, and from cord blood. To rule out contamination, the twin experiments were replicated at different times with different library preparation protocols.

All donors were healthy Caucasians. Three pairs of female monozygotic twins, all aged roughly 18 to 29 years, made up the twin cohort. Peripheral blood mononuclear cells were the source from which RNA for the TCR libraries was isolated. Library preparation employed 5' RACE. Data came from an Illumina HiSeq 2000. Template switching introduced a universal primer binding site; the final cDNA contained a unique molecular identifier, enabling accurate counting of TCR cDNA molecules. First-strand cDNA for TCR alpha and beta chains was synthesized from specific primers in the conserved constant-segment region. Each cDNA library was double barcoded, with a SMART-Mk sample barcode plus Illumina barcodes, to control for contamination. Two successive PCR steps introduced TruSeq adapter sequences along with Illumina sample barcodes. Sequencing of the TCR alpha and beta cDNA libraries was done on the Illumina HiSeq platform using custom primers. The authors' pipeline ran thus. MiGEC was used to process raw reads and extract unique molecular identifiers, and MiXCR was used to find CDR3 positions. For each individual, recombination models were inferred using an EM algorithm with the repgenHMM and IGoR tools. The analysis of shared clonotypes was done with the tcR package in R, with sharing normalized by the product of cloneset sizes. To study raw recombination without the effects of thymic and clonal selection, out-of-frame nonproductive sequences were analyzed. Using fastp trimming at Q25 and MiXCR clonotype assembly, TCRdb reanalyzed the public sequencing data and kept in-frame beta chains. Under each unique CDR3 protein, matching rows form one entry showing the most common genes and DNA. Here the V and J calls rest on TCRdb's processing, not on the authors' analysis. The sample yields 570,000 or so distinct CDR3 sequences; approximately 9.6% were counted once. Around 3% of the sample goes to the ten largest clones.

At least ten counts were recorded for this clonotype. Which antigen it targets is not known. No much larger clone is present one base from it, and per-base qualities are unavailable. What the authors observed across the whole study: Fewer insertions were carried by abundant cord blood beta clonotypes; a weaker similar trend was observed in young adult naive repertoires, while no such trend was observed in memory repertoires. Because the same donors could not be followed over many years, the conclusions depended on cross-sectional statistical analysis. Recombination models systematically underestimated out-of-frame TCR alpha sharing in monozygotic twins but agreed with sharing between unrelated individuals. A weaker excess of twin sharing was found in beta out-of-frame sequences because the signal-to-noise ratio was lowered by fewer shared sequences. Compared with coincidental sharing between unrelated individuals, an excess of low generation-probability sequences was observed among out-of-frame TCR alpha sequences shared between twins. Zero-insertion analyses could be partly confounded by invariant T cells such as MAIT and iNKT, although diverse VJ usage argued against such confounding for most clonotypes.

For this chain, trimming is 0 bases at the V end and 2 bases at the J end, and the number of junction bases without a gene match is 0. Including cysteine and phenylalanine, the CDR3 has 14 amino acids. The read is trimmed to its CDR3 DNA, 42 bases read in frame from base 1. CDR1 and CDR2 are drawn from the germline V gene: MNHEY, SVGAGI. The sample was also linked to a second study, of yellow fever vaccine responses in identical twins. As that second paper reports: The authors reported that the T cell response to vaccination in identical twins appeared partly convergent and partly personalized. Focusing on identical twins, the study followed the T cell clones that responded to the vaccine, and did so with precision.

The chain employs TRBV6-5 and TRBJ1-2; 7 central bases correspond to TRBD1. The sequencing input was PBMCs. This receptor was obtained from a young woman in good health. CDR3 loop: CASSYSGQNYGYTF. DNA sequence: TGTGCCAGCAGTTACTCGGGACAGAACTATGGCTACACCTTC.